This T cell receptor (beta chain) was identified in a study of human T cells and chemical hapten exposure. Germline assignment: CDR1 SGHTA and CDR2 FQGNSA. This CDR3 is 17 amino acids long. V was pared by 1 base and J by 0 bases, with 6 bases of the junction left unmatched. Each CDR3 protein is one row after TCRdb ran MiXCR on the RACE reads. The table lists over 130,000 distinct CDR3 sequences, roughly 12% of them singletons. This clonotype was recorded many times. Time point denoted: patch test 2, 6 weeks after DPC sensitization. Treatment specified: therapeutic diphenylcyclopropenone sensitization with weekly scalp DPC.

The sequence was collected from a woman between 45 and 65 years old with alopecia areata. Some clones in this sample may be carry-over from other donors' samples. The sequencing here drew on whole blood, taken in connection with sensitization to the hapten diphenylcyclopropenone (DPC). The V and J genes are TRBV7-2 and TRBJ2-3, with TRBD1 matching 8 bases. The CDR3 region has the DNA TGTGCCAGCAGCTTAGTACCGACAGGGGCTAGCACAGATACGCAGTATTTT. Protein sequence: CASSLVPTGASTDTQYF.